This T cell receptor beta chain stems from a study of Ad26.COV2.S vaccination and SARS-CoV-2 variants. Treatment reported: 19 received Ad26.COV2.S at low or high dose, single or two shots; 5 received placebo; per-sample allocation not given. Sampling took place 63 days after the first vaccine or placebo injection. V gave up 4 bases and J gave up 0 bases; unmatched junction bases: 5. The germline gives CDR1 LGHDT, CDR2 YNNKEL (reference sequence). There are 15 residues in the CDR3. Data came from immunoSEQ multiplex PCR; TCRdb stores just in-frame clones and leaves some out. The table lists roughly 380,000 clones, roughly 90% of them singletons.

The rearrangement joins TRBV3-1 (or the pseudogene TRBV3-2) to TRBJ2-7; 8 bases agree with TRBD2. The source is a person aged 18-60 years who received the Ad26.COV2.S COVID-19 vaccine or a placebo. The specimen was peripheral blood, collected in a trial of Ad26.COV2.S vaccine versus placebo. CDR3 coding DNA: TGTGCCAGCAGCCCCCCCGGGGGGGGCTCCTACGAGCAGTACTTC. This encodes CASSPPGGGSYEQYF.